This T cell receptor (beta chain) was recorded in a study of blood T cell repertoires in COVID-19. The CDR3 loop spans 15 amino acids. Trimming took 3 bases from V and 5 from J; bases not matched to a gene: 8. Germline loops: CDR1 SGHAT, CDR2 FQNNGV. Only in-frame clones appear in the TCRdb table, and some are missing; sequencing was by immunoSEQ multiplex PCR. Here the sample spans roughly 330,000 clones, 80% to 90% being singletons. This sequence was found in a woman under 40 who had recovered from COVID-19. The sequenced material came from PBMCs or T cells enriched from blood (not recorded which). The chain has TRBV11-2 and TRBJ2-5, with 8 positions matching TRBD2. CDR3 sequence (DNA): TGTGCCAGCAGCTTGAATCCGGGGGGGCCGGAGACCCAGTACTTC. Its translation: CASSLNPGGPETQYF.